This T cell receptor (beta chain) was obtained from a study of ipilimumab plus nivolumab after autologous stem cell transplantation. Study context: DLBCL patients had primary refractory or relapsed disease. Findings and limits, study-wide: Per the authors, repertoire, Treg and microbiota data justify further study.

Turning to this clone: What it recognizes is unknown.

Patients got ipilimumab 1 mg/kg beginning 14 to 28 days post-transplant. Patients got 3 mg/kg IV nivolumab weeks 1, 4, 7, 10, then biweekly through week 26. Assay: immunoSEQ multiplex PCR; the TCRdb copy retains only in-frame clones and omits some. Seen here are some 15,000 clones, approximately 81% observed once, and the top ten hold about 21%. Germline lookup yields CDR1 SGHRS and CDR2 YFSETQ. The ends lost 5 bases at V and 4 bases at J; junction bases unmatched: 10. This CDR3 has 15 residues. This sequence joins TRBV5-1 and TRBJ1-2; 8 bases are a match to TRBD1. This clonotype was sampled from a male donor with diffuse large B-cell lymphoma. This specimen was PBMCs, taken in a trial of ipilimumab plus nivolumab as post-transplant consolidation. CDR3 protein: CASREAAGGVYGYTF. The CDR3 coding sequence is TGCGCCAGCAGAGAAGCCGCAGGGGGCGTCTATGGCTACACCTTC.